These T cell receptor beta chains were read from a single sample in a study of siplizumab effects on memory and regulatory T cells. The table came from immunoSEQ multiplex PCR; TCRdb's copy has only in-frame clones and leaves some out. The data contain 50,000 to 70,000 clones, approximately 96% of them singletons. Sequenced sample: naive CD8+ T cells sorted from blood. The receptors originated from a human donor in good health. Both conserved end residues are part of each CDR3. D genes are given only for firm matches. Size values are once, few and many counts, or a class for expanded clones, and some rows have none.

>NA|NA|TRBV15|TRBJ2-4
TGTGCCACCAGCAGAGATAAAGGGGCCAAAAACATTCAGTACTTC
CATSRDKGAKNIQYF
>TRBD2|once|TRBV19|TRBJ2-7
TGTGCCAGTAGTATAGCCGGGACTACCTACCACCACGAGCAGTACTTC
CASSIAGTTYHHEQYF
>NA|NA|TRBV5-6|TRBJ1-1
TGTGCCAGCAGCTTGGGGGCTCGCTGGGAAGAGGCTTTCTTT
CASSLGARWEEAFF
>NA|once|TRBV9|TRBJ2-5
TGTGCCAGCAGCGCAGACAGGAATGGCCAAGAGACCCAGTACTTC
CASSADRNGQETQYF
>NA|NA|TRBV7-3|TRBJ1-1
TGTGCCAGCAGCTTAGTAAGTTTGAACACTGAAGCTTTCTTT
CASSLVSLNTEAFF
>TRBD2|NA|TRBV7-2|TRBJ2-7
TGTGCCAGCAGGGGCGGGACTACCCCTTACGAGCAGTACTTC
CASRGGTTPYEQYF
>NA|NA|TRBV10-3|TRBJ1-5
TGTGCCACAGGGGTCGGGGGCGCGAGTCAGCCCCAGCATTTT
CATGVGGASQPQHF
>NA|NA|TRBV9|TRBJ1-2
TGTGCCAGCAGTGGTTATGGCTACACCTTC
CASSGYGYTF
>NA|NA|TRBV4-1|TRBJ2-5
TGCGCCAGCAGCCAGATGGGATTACAAGAGACCCAGTACTTC
CASSQMGLQETQYF
>NA|NA|TRBV4-1|TRBJ2-5
TGCGCCAGCAGCCATTTTTTAGCGGACCAAGAGACCCAGTACTTC
CASSHFLADQETQYF
>TRBD1|NA|TRBV9|TRBJ1-3
TGTGCCAGCAGCTCCCCCGTCATTCCACAGGGGGAAGGACCCAACACCATATATTTT
CASSSPVIPQGEGPNTIYF
>NA|NA|TRBV7-9|TRBJ2-5
TGTGCCAGCAGCTCGCAGGGTTCGGAAGAGACCCAGTACTTC
CASSSQGSEETQYF
>NA|NA|TRBV27|TRBJ1-2
TGTGCCAGCAGTTTTTCTTCTAACTATGGCTACACCTTC
CASSFSSNYGYTF
>TRBD2|NA|TRBV27|TRBJ2-3
TGTGCCAGCAGTTTAAGCGGGACTAGCTGGACAGATACGCAGTATTTT
CASSLSGTSWTDTQYF
>NA|NA|TRBV6-5|TRBJ2-2
TGTGCCAGCAAGTCCGCCGGGGAGCTGTTTTTT
CASKSAGELFF
>NA|NA|TRBV27|TRBJ2-5
TGTGCCAGCAGTTTAATTACAGCCCAAGAGACCCAGTACTTC
CASSLITAQETQYF
>NA|NA|TRBV6-5|TRBJ1-2
TGTGCCAGTTATAACTATGGCTACACCTTC
CASYNYGYTF
>NA|NA|TRBV6-9|TRBJ1-1
TGTGCCAGCAGTTATGCTCGCAGGGACGAAGCTTTCTTT
CASSYARRDEAFF
>NA|NA|TRBV5-1|TRBJ1-1
TGCGCCAGCAGCTCGACAGGAATGGGCACTGAAGCTTTCTTT
CASSSTGMGTEAFF
>TRBD2|NA|TRBV2|TRBJ2-3
TGTGCCAGCAGTGGGATGGGACTAGCGGGGGGGGTCCTCACAGATACGCAGTATTTT
CASSGMGLAGGVLTDTQYF
>NA|NA|TRBV5-6|TRBJ2-1
TGTGCCAGCAGCTTTCCTAGCGCGAATGAGCAGTTCTTC
CASSFPSANEQFF
>NA|NA|TRBV5-6|TRBJ2-5
TGTGCCAGCAGCTTGGTAGGGGGAGAGACCCAGTACTTC
CASSLVGGETQYF
>NA|NA|TRBV6-1|TRBJ1-4
TGTGCCAGCAGTGGAGGGCTGAATGAAAAACTGTTTTTT
CASSGGLNEKLFF
>TRBD1|NA|TRBV4-1|TRBJ1-6
TGCGCCAGCAGTCCAACAACAGGGGGTTATTCACCCCTCCACTTT
CASSPTTGGYSPLHF
>TRBD1|NA|TRBV4-1|TRBJ2-2
TGCGCCAGCAGTCCCGGGACAGGGAGCACCGGGGAGCTGTTTTTT
CASSPGTGSTGELFF
>NA|NA|TRBV5-5|TRBJ1-2
TGTGCCAGCAGCTTGTTCTCAGGGACTGGGTATGGCTACACCTTC
CASSLFSGTGYGYTF
>TRBD2|NA|TRBV10-2|TRBJ2-3
TGCGCCAGCAGCCCGGGACTAGCGGGGGGGCCGCCAGATACGCAGTATTTT
CASSPGLAGGPPDTQYF
>TRBD1|NA|TRBV4-1|TRBJ1-4
TGCGCCAGCAGCGGGACAGGGGCCGAAAAACTGTTTTTT
CASSGTGAEKLFF
>TRBD1|once|TRBV27|TRBJ2-7
TGTGCCAGTCGACAGGGGGTGACCTACGAGCAGTACTTC
CASRQGVTYEQYF
>TRBD2|NA|TRBV19|TRBJ2-1
TGTGCCAGTAGTATTGGACTAGCGGGGTCCAATGAGCAGTTCTTC
CASSIGLAGSNEQFF
>NA|NA|TRBV9|TRBJ2-7
TGTGCCAGCAGCGCTAGCGACTACGAGCAGTACTTC
CASSASDYEQYF
>TRBD1|NA|TRBV13|TRBJ2-3
TGTGCCAGCAGCGAAACCCTAGGACAGGCAAACACAGATACGCAGTATTTT
CASSETLGQANTDTQYF
>TRBD1|NA|TRBV6-1|TRBJ2-7
TGTGCCAGCACCGGGACAGGGAGCTCCTACGAGCAGTACTTC
CASTGTGSSYEQYF
>TRBD2|NA|TRBV4-1|TRBJ2-7
TGCGCCAGCAGCCAAGCGCTAGCGGGGGCTTACGAGCAGTACTTC
CASSQALAGAYEQYF
>NA|once|TRBV18|TRBJ2-7
TGTGCCAGCTCCCCGGGACATTACTACGAGCAGTACTTC
CASSPGHYYEQYF